This T cell receptor (beta chain) was recorded in a study of T cell repertoires in cytomegalovirus infection. Study-wide context: The authors used CMV epitopes that were HLA-C-restricted (recently identified) and HLA-B-restricted (well studied). Signatures in public TCR beta sequences pointed to both CMV infection and matching HLA type.

Concerning this clonotype: The antigen is not known.

TCRdb re-analysed the reads in MiXCR, keeping a single row per CDR3 protein. The table lists a few hundred thousand distinct CDR3 sequences, approximately 40% of them singletons, with 40% to 60% in the top ten. The trim removed 10 bases at V and 7 bases at J, leaving 12 bases unmatched. This CDR3 is built from 13 residues. General study results and limits: HLA-C-restricted CMV-specific TCR beta clonotypes prevailed in the ex vivo response. Summed frequency of public TCR beta families distinguished CMV carriers with the relevant HLA.

This sequence joins TRBV23-1 and TRBJ1-2; TRBD1 aligns across 7 bases. TRBV23-1 is known as an ORF, though its function is uncertain. The sequence derives from a human donor in good health (CMV status not recorded). Some clones in this sample may be carry-over from other donors' samples. The material was cultured PBMCs, obtained from culture after CMV antigen stimulation. This CDR3 reads CANKPRRGPGYTF. CDR3 DNA sequence: TGCGCCAACAAACCACGGAGGGGGCCTGGCTACACCTTC.